This paragraph covers one T cell receptor beta chain sequence. No antigen is known for it. Vbeta (60) and Jbeta (13) primers were used in the PCR. Generated by immunoSEQ multiplex PCR, the TCRdb table keeps only in-frame clones and is missing some. The repertoire holds over 150,000 clones, with approximately 80% as singletons. This sample was taken from a study of cytomegalovirus exposure and HLA in healthy donors. Notes on the study in general: It was 150 to 200 TCR beta chains that were listed as cytomegalovirus-associated. Data from an earlier analysis indicated that most TCR beta V segments were productive either about 90% or about 30% of the time. An analysis that was carried out later associated 17,000 or so TCR beta sequences with HLA alleles at 0.05 false discovery rate. For cytomegalovirus status, the classifier reportedly gave diagnoses with high specificity and sensitivity.

The receptor was isolated from a man aged 25 to 40 in good health and CMV-seropositive. Sequencing was performed on PBMCs.

CDR3 protein: CASSQPTGISDTQYF. CDR3 DNA sequence: TGTGCCAGCAGTCAACCTACAGGGATCTCAGATACGCAGTATTTT. This chain uses TRBV27 with TRBJ2-3; tentatively, D is TRBD1 (6 bases). The germline gives CDR1 MNHEY, CDR2 SMNVEV (reference sequence). Deletions cut 5 bases from V and 4 bases from J, with 16 bases between. The CDR3 has 15 residues.